This paragraph reports one T cell receptor beta chain. Its antigen remains unknown. It was CD45RO-negative cells, positively selected for CCR7, that made up naive CD8 cells, with terminally differentiated effector memory CD45RA+ cells excluded. Source study methods: Sequence data from immunoSEQ were junction-only and lacked quality scores; consequently, filtering differed. Profiling relied on immunoSEQ multiplex PCR, and the TCRdb table lists in-frame clones only, not all of them. V, J and clone size are taken as reported in that table, and D and trimming were inferred from the DNA itself. The sample yields about 700,000 clones, about 90% seen once. The CDR3 totals 15 residues. V was shortened by 7 bases and J by 0 bases, with 16 bases between the two germline ends. CDR1 is MDHEN and CDR2 is SYDVKM in the germline V gene. The sample belongs to a study of shared clonotypes between healthy human individuals. Study details: There were three CD4 naive, three CD4 memory, two CD8 naive and one CD8 memory plates per donor. Study results and limitations: Generation probability values for non-shared clonotypes were lower than those for clonotypes shared by all four donors. Sampling was confined to blood; repertoires within tissues likely differ.

The origin of this receptor is a man aged 30 to 45 in good health. Sequenced sample: naive CD8+ T cells sorted from blood. The chain employs TRBV28 and TRBJ2-7; a weak D match, TRBD2 (6 bases). The CDR3 here is CASTFRGLSSYEQYF. CDR3 bases: TGTGCCAGCACCTTTCGGGGACTTAGCTCCTACGAGCAGTACTTC.